The clone carrying this T cell receptor (beta chain) appeared once. Germline V gene sequence: CDR1 SGHDT, CDR2 YYEEEE. This CDR3 has 13 residues. Trimming removed 3 bases at V and 5 bases at J, with 9 bases between. The entry originates in a study of blood T cell repertoires in COVID-19. At the level of the study: COVID-19 samples from acute and convalescent phases originated in the United States, Italy and Spain.

As processed by the authors: Estimation of nucleated cell counts relied on the amplification of reference gene primers. Clones were sequenced by immunoSEQ multiplex PCR, and TCRdb holds only the in-frame ones, with some missing. That table supplies the V and J calls and clone size; D and trimming were determined from the DNA. Here the sample spans about 210,000 clones, 81% being singletons. Individuals drawn from approximately 26 US areas were roughly 18 to 89 years old. Assignments of participants to cohorts depended upon their own reported clinical history. The origin of this receptor is a woman aged 50 to 65 with acute COVID-19. The chain employs TRBV5-6 and TRBJ1-5; unclear D gene. Material for sequencing was PBMCs or T cells enriched from blood (not recorded which). CDR3 coding DNA: TGTGCCAGCAGCTCCGGGTTACATCAGCCCCAGCATTTT. It specifies CASSSGLHQPQHF.